One T cell receptor beta chain is described in this entry. Its antigen is undetermined. This entry belongs to a study of OX40 agonist ivuxolimab in advanced cancers. Study background: Partial responses occurred in three patients (one hepatocellular carcinoma, two cutaneous melanoma). Study observations and caveats: The average count of expanded clones was higher among CD8+ T cells than among CD4+. Determination of antigen specificity was not performed for the expanded peripheral T cells.

From germline, CDR1 is SGDLS and CDR2 YYNGEE. The length of the CDR3 is 16 residues. V lost 3 bases to trimming and J lost 5 bases; unmatched junction nucleotides: 10. TCRdb keeps only in-frame clones here, not all; method: immunoSEQ multiplex PCR. The sample has more than 65,000 clones; about 89% are singletons. This chain joins TRBV9 and TRBJ2-7; 11 positions agree with TRBD2. The clonotype originates from an adult with an advanced solid tumor such as melanoma, head and neck, liver or kidney cancer. Sequencing used CD4+ or CD8+ T cells sorted from blood, obtained in a trial of the OX40 agonist ivuxolimab. In DNA form, the CDR3 reads TGTGCCAGCAGCGCGAATAGCGGGAGGGCCTTTAACGAGCAGTACTTC. Translation gives CASSANSGRAFNEQYF.